This TCR beta chain was retrieved from a study of blood T cell repertoires in COVID-19. On the study more broadly: Specimens from acute and convalescent COVID-19 originated in the United States, Italy and Spain. Nucleic acid was either cDNA or gDNA, and it came from T cells, B-cell-depleted T cells, or PBMCs.

In the authors' methods: Scientists estimated how many nucleated cells there were by amplifying reference gene primers. Profiled with immunoSEQ multiplex PCR; TCRdb holds only in-frame clones, not every one. V and J calls plus clone size are reproduced from that table; the DNA served to infer D and trimming. The profile shows 53,000 or so clones, roughly 77% of them singletons. In germline, CDR1 is LGHNA, CDR2 YSLEER. The CDR3 runs 12 residues. After removal of 7 bases from V and 7 bases from J, the junction contained 6 bases not matched to a gene. The V and J genes are TRBV4-3 and TRBJ1-2, with TRBD1 matching 7 bases. The TCR sequence derives from a man between 70 and 80 years old with active or convalescent COVID-19. Sequencing was carried out using peripheral blood. The CDR3 loop is CASKAGGAGYTF. CDR3 DNA: TGCGCCAGCAAGGCAGGGGGTGCTGGCTACACCTTC.